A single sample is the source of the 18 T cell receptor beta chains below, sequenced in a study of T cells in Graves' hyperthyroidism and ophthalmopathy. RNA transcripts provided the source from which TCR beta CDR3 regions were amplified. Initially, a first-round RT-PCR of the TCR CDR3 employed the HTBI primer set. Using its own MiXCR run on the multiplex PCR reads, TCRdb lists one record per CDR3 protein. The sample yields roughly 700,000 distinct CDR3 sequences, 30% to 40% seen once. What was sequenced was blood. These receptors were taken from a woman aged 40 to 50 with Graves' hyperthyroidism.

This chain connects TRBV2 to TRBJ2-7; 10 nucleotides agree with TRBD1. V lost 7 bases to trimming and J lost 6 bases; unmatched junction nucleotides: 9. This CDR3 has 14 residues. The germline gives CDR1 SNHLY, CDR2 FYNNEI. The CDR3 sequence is CASITGTGAGEQYF. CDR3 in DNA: TGTGCCAGCATTACCGGGACAGGGGCTGGCGAGCAGTACTTC.

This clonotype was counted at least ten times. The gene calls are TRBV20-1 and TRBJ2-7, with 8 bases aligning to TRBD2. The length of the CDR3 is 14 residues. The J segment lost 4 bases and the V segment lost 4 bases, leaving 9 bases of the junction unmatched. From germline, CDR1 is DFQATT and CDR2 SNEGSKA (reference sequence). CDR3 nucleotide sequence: TGCAGTGCTATTTCCGGGACTAGGACGTACGAGCAGTACTTC. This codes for CSAISGTRTYEQYF.

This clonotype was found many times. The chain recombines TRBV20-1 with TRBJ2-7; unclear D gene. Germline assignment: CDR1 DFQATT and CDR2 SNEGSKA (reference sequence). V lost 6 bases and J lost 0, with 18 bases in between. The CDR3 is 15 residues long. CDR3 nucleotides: TGCAGTGCCAGACGGTGGCAGGAGAGCTCCTACGAGCAGTACTTC. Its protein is CSARRWQESSYEQYF.

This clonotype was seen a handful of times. The CDR3 bases are TGTGCCAGCAGTGCTCAGAGCTCTGGGGCCAACGTCCTGACTTTC. It encodes CASSAQSSGANVLTF. The chain uses TRBV2 and TRBJ2-6; no clear D gene. The CDR3 is 15 amino acids. Germline lookup yields CDR1 SNHLY and CDR2 FYNNEI. V dropped 4 bases and J dropped 0 bases, with 7 bases sitting between them.

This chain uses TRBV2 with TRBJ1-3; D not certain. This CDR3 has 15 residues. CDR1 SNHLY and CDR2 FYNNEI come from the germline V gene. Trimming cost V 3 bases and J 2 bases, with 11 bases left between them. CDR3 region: CASSELVETGNTIYF. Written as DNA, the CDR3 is TGTGCCAGCAGTGAGTTGGTAGAGACTGGAAACACCATATATTTT.

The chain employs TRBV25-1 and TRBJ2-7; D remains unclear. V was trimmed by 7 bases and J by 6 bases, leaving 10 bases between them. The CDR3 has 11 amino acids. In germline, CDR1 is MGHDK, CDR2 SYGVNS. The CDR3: CASTQSGEQYF. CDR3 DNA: TGTGCCAGCACCCAGTCTGGCGAGCAGTACTTC.

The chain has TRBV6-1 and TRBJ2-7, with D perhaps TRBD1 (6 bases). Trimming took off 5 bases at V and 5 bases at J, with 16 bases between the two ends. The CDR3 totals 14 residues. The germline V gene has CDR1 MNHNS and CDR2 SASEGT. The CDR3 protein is CASSPLQGRNEQYF. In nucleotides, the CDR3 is TGTGCCAGCAGTCCGCTGCAGGGGCGGAACGAGCAGTACTTC.

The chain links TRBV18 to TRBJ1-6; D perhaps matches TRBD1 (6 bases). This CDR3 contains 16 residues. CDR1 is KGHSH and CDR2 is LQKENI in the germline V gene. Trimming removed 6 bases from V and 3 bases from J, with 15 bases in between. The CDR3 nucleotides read TGTGCCAGCTCGCACCAGGACAGATGCTATAATTCACCCCTCCACTTT. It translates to CASSHQDRCYNSPLHF.

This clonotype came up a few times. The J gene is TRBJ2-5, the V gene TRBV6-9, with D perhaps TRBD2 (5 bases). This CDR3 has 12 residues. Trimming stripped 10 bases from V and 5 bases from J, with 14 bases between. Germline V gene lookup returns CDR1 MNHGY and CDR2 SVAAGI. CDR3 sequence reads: CAIFVGEETQYF. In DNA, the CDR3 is TGTGCCATCTTTGTCGGGGAGGAGACCCAGTACTTC.

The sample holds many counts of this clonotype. This CDR3 is CASSYPTETQYF. For the CDR3, the DNA is TGTGCCAGCAGTTACCCCACAGAGACCCAGTACTTC. The chain combines TRBV6-5 with TRBJ2-5; no reliable D call. In germline, CDR1 is MNHEY, CDR2 SVGAGI. This CDR3 is built from 12 residues. V gave up 2 bases and J gave up 4 bases, with 5 bases separating them.

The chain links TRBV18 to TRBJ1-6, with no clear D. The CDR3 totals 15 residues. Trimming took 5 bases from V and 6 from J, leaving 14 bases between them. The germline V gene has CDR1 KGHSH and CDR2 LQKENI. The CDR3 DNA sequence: TGTGCCAGCTCATCCTCTGTGCTGGGTAATTCACCCCTCCACTTT. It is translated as CASSSSVLGNSPLHF.

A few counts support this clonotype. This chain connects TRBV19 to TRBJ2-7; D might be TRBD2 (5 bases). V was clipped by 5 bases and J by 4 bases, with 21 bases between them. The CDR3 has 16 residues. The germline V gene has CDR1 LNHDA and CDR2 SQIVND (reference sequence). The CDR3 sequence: CASSDLGRTSSYEQYF. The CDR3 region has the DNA TGTGCCAGTAGTGACCTGGGGAGAACATCCTCGTACGAGCAGTACTTC.

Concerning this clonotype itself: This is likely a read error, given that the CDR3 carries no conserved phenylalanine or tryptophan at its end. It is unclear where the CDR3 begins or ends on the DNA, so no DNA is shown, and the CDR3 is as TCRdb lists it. This chain's CDR3 is CASSSHQQ. The chain combines TRBV12-3 or TRBV12-4 with TRBJ1-6. Including both end residues, the CDR3 is 8 amino acids long.

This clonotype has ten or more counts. This CDR3 is CASGTGESPLHF. As DNA, the CDR3 is TGTGCCAGCGGGACAGGGGAATCACCCCTCCACTTT. The V and J genes are TRBV12-3 or TRBV12-4 and TRBJ1-6; 10 bases are shared with TRBD1. CDR3 length equals 12 residues. The V and J ends lost 8 bases and 10 bases, in that order; junction bases with no gene match: 2.

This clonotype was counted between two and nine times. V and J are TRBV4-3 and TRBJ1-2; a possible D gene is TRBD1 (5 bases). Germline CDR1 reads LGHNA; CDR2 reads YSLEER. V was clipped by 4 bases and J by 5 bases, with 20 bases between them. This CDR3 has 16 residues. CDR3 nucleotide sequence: TGCGCCAGCAGCCGCCTTGGAGGGGAGGGGTATTATGGCTACACCTTC. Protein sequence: CASSRLGGEGYYGYTF.

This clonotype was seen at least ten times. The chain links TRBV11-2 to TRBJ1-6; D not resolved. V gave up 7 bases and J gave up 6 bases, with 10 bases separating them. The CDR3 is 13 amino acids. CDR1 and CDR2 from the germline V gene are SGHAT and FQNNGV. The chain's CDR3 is CASTGVLNSPLHF. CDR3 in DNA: TGTGCCAGCACTGGGGTCCTTAATTCACCCCTCCACTTT.

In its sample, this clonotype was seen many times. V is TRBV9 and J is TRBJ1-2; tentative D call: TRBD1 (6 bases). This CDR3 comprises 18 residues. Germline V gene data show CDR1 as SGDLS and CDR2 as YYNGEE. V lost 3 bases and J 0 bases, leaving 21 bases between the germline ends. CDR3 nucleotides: TGTGCCAGCAGCGCAACTACGAGACGGGACACCGCTAACTATGGCTACACCTTC. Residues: CASSATTRRDTANYGYTF.

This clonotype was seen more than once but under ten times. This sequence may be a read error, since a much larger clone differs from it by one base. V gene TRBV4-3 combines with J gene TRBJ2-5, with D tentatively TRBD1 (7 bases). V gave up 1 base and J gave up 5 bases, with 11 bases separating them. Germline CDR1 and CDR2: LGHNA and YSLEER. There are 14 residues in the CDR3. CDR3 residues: CASSQVQGRETQYF. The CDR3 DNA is TGCGCCAGCAGCCAAGTACAGGGGAGGGAGACCCAGTACTTC.